This T cell receptor (beta chain) came from a study of tumor and adjacent non-tumor tissue in lung cancer. Whole-study context: Aged about 31 to 80 years, patients included nine to eleven men and a handful of women with stage I to III disease.

The CDR3 has 17 amino acids. CDR1 is MNHEY and CDR2 is SVGAGI in the germline V gene. The V and J ends lost 4 bases and 2 bases, in that order; junction bases with no gene match: 12. RNA was extracted from bulk tissue without any cell sorting. Three rounds of nested PCR, following a modified ARM-PCR protocol, produced the TCRbeta library. In TCRdb, the multiplex PCR reads were re-called with MiXCR into one record per CDR3 protein. The sample records 76,000 or so distinct CDR3 sequences, under 70% being singletons. This receptor was identified in a woman between 65 and 79 years old with non-small cell lung cancer. The chain joins TRBV6-5 to TRBJ2-3; TRBD2 matches at 7 bases. The sequenced sample consisted of lung tumor tissue. The DNA of the CDR3 is TGTGCCAGCAGTTTCCGAAGGCACGGGAGGAACACAGATACGCAGTATTTT. Protein: CASSFRRHGRNTDTQYF.